This TCR beta chain came from a study of T cell changes during pregnancy in multiple sclerosis (dated by TCRdb to the late 2010s). With respect to the entire study: The study looked at changes in the T cell repertoire across pregnancy in women with multiple sclerosis.

Comment on this clone: The specificity of this receptor is unknown. Base qualities are not provided; no much larger clone lies one nucleotide away.

The CDR3 runs 16 amino acids, cysteine and phenylalanine included. CDR3 DNA is the only sequence kept; it has 48 bases, read in frame from the first base. The CDR1 and CDR2 encoded by the germline V gene (reference sequence) are SGHKS and YYEKEE. Clipping removes 4 bases from V and 0 bases from J, with 4 as the unmatched junction base count. The library was made by the immunoSEQ multiplex PCR assay. Here the immuneACCESS table is served through TCRdb, limited to in-frame sequences with V and J called. Missing clones are a known gap in these copies; in checked studies unresolved V genes cover under half, and the rest lacks a known reason. This sample lists under 55,000 clones; about 91% were detected once. The ten largest clonotypes hold roughly a tenth of the sample.

This clonotype originated in a female donor with multiple sclerosis, enrolled in a pregnancy study. The input for sequencing was CD8+ T cells from peripheral blood mononuclear cells, taken after pregnancy. The rearranged chain carries TRBV5-5 and TRBJ2-3; 11 central bases correspond to TRBD2. The DNA reads TGTGCCAGCAGCGCCTGGACTAGCGGGAGCACAGATACGCAGTATTTT. Its protein product is CASSAWTSGSTDTQYF.